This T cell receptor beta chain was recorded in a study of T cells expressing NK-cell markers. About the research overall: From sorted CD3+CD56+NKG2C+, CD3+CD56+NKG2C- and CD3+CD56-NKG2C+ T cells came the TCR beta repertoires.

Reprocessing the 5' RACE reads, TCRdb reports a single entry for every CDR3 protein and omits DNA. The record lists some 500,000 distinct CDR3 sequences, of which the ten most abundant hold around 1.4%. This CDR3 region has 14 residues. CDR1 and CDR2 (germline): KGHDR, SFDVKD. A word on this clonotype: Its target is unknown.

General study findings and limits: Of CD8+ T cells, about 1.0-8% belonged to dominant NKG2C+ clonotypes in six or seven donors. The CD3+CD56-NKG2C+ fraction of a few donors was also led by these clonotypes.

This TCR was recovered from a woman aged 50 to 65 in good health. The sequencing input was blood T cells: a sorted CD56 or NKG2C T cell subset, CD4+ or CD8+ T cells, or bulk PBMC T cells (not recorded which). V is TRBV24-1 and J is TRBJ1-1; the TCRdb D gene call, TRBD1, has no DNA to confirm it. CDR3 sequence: CATIGQGKNTEAFF.